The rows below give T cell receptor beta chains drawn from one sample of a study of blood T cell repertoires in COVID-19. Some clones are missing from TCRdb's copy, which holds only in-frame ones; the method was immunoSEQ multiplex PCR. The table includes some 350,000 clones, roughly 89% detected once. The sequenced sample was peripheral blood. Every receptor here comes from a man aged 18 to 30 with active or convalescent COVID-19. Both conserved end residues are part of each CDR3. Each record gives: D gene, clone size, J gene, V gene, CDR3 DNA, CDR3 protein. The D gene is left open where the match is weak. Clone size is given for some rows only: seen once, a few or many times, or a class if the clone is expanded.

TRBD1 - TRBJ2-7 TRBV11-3 TGTGCCAGCAGCCCTGGACAGGCGCCCTACGAGCAGTACTTC CASSPGQAPYEQYF
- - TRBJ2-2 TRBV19 TGTGCCGGCAGTACGGGGGACGCTGGGACCGGGGAGCTGTTTTTT CAGSTGDAGTGELFF
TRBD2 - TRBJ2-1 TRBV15 TGTGCCACCAGCAGAGTGGGGGTTGCTAGCGGGGGAAGGTACAATGAGCAGTTCTTC CATSRVGVASGGRYNEQFF
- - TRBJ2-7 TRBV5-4 TGTGCCAGCAGCTTTGGAGCGAGCTCCTACGAGCAGTACTTC CASSFGASSYEQYF
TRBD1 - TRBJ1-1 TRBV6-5 TGTGCCAGCAGTTACTCGCACAGGGGACCGAACACTGAAGCTTTCTTT CASSYSHRGPNTEAFF
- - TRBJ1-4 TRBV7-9 TGTGCCAGCAGCTTAGCAAGGGGAGGTACGGAAAAACTGTTTTTT CASSLARGGTEKLFF
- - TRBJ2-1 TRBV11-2 TGTGCCAGCAGCTTATTTATGCGGGCAGGCGAAGGTGGAAATGAGCAGTTCTTC CASSLFMRAGEGGNEQFF
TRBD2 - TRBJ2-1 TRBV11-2 TGTGCCAGCAGCTTACAACTAGCGGGTAACAATGAGCAGTTCTTC CASSLQLAGNNEQFF
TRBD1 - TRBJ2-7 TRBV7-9 TGTGCCAGCGTCTCCGGGACAGGGCCGGTGGAGCAGTACTTC CASVSGTGPVEQYF
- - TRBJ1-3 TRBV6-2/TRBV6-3 TGTGCCAGCAGCACAGGTATTGGAAACACCATATATTTT CASSTGIGNTIYF
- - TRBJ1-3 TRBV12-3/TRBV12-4 TGTGCCAGCACCCCACCCGGAGTAAACACCATATATTTT CASTPPGVNTIYF
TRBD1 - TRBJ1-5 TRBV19 TGTGCCAGTAGTGTTGGATCAGGGGGCTTGGGTCAGCCCCAGCATTTT CASSVGSGGLGQPQHF
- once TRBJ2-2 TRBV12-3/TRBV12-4 TGTGCCAGCAGTTTAGTGGGGGCAGGCGAGCTGTTTTTT CASSLVGAGELFF
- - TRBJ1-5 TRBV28 TGTGCCAGCAGTTTGGGGGGAAATGGGCCCCAGCATTTT CASSLGGNGPQHF
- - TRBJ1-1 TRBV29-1 TGCAGCGTTGTCCCTTCTAACACTGAAGCTTTCTTT CSVVPSNTEAFF
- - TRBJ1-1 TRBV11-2 TGTGCCAGCAGCTCAACGGGTAAAGGGGACACTGAAGCTTTCTTT CASSSTGKGDTEAFF
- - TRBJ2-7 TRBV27 TGTGCCAGCAGTTCTCAGATCACAAGATACGAGCAGTACTTC CASSSQITRYEQYF
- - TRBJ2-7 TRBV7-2 TGTGCCAGCAGCCCACGGCGGGGCCTTTACGAGCAGTACTTC CASSPRRGLYEQYF
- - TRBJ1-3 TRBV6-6 TGTGCCAGCCACTTATACTCTGGAAACACCATATATTTT CASHLYSGNTIYF
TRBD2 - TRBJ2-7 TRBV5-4 TGTGCCAGCAAGAAACTAGCGGGAGACTACGAGCAGTACTTC CASKKLAGDYEQYF
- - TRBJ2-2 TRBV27 TGTGCCAGCAGTTTTCAGGGTTCCGGGGAGCTGTTTTTT CASSFQGSGELFF
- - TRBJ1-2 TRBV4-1 TGCGCCAGCAGCCGACCGGAGGAGATTAACTATGGCTACACCTTC CASSRPEEINYGYTF
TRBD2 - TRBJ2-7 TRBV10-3 TGTGCCATCAGATCGACTAGCGGGAGGTCGAAGGAGCAGTACTTC CAIRSTSGRSKEQYF
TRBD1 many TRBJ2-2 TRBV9 TGTGCCAGCAGCGTTCTATCAGGGGGCCACGGGGAGCTGTTTTTT CASSVLSGGHGELFF